The 2 T cell receptor beta chains below all came from one sample that was sequenced in a study of blood T cell repertoires in COVID-19. The method was immunoSEQ multiplex PCR; TCRdb's version includes in-frame clones alone and lacks a portion of them. The table includes roughly 700,000 clones, around 90% detected once. The sequenced sample consisted of peripheral blood. These receptors were collected from a woman between 18 and 29 years old with acute or convalescent COVID-19.

This rearrangement joins TRBV13 to TRBJ2-5; TRBD2 matches 12 bases. V lost 5 bases and J lost 0; bases outside the gene matches: 4. The germline V gene encodes CDR1 PRHDT and CDR2 FYEKMQ (reference sequence). The CDR3 is 16 amino acids. The CDR3 reads CASSHGLAGNQETQYF. As DNA, the CDR3 is TGTGCCAGCAGCCACGGACTAGCGGGGAACCAAGAGACCCAGTACTTC.

This chain connects TRBV25-1 to TRBJ2-7; TRBD2 is a possible D gene (5 bases). In germline, CDR1 is MGHDK, CDR2 SYGVNS. The CDR3 is 15 amino acids. Trimming removed 3 bases from V and 3 bases from J, with 15 bases in between. CDR3 coding DNA: TGTGCCAGCAGTGATTGGGCGGACTCAAACTACGAGCAGTACTTC. This gives the protein CASSDWADSNYEQYF.